This record covers a single T cell receptor beta chain. This clone was seen only once. Its antigen is not yet known. The input lacks base qualities; no much larger clone sits a single base away. The collaborating institutions used their own protocols to collect whole blood in K2EDTA tubes. Collaborator samples were shipped for TCRbeta analysis as frozen whole blood, isolated PBMCs, or DNA extracted from either sample type. TCRbeta CDR3 regions were amplified from genomic DNA using the immunoSEQ Assay, a bias-controlled multiplex PCR. The source study handled its data this way. The number of nucleated cells in each sample was estimated by amplification of reference gene primers within the assay. Sequence reads were collapsed and filtered to measure the absolute abundance of every unique TCRbeta CDR3 rearrangement. For each sample, productive Simpson clonality was calculated by taking the square root of Simpson's diversity index across productive rearrangements. TCRdb limited this immuneACCESS table to in-frame rearrangements with V and J called. A share of clones is missing; checked studies link under half to unresolved V genes, and the rest is unexplained. V and J calls plus clone size are reproduced from that table; the DNA served to infer D and trimming. The table for this sample lists under 45,000 clones; about 83% of them were counted only once. The ten largest clones add up to about 44% of the sample.

The CDR3 spans 16 residues, from the cysteine through the phenylalanine. Here the CDR3 DNA is all that survives: 48 bases in frame from base 1. The germline V and J ends show losses of 0 bases and 10 bases respectively, and no gene match explains 11 bases of the junction. The CDR1 and CDR2 encoded by the germline V gene are SGHNT and YENEEA. This entry belongs to a study of blood T cell repertoires in COVID-19 (dated by TCRdb to the early 2020s). Study-wide context: Collaborator samples came from the United States, Italy and Spain and covered acute and convalescent phases of COVID-19. The prospective study material was composed of cDNA or gDNA derived from T cells, B-cell-depleted T cells, or PBMCs. Subjects who had been exposed to COVID-19, were actively infected with it, or had recovered from it provided the deeply sampled blood TCRbeta repertoires that made up the dataset. The repertoires were released in a freely available public database meant as a resource for research on the immune response to SARS-CoV-2. The samples were drawn from the first 160 participants of the ongoing ImmuneRACE study and from more than 1,000 subjects provided by 6 global collaborators. A de-identified subject ID, COVID-19 status, age in years and sex were almost always included in the sample metadata. Where available, HLA class I and class II types were obtained from metadata supplied by the sample provider rather than from assay-based typing.

General study outcomes and caveats: The quantity of clinical and demographic metadata differed by source and by participant and was supplied without curation.

This receptor was identified in a woman of 80 years or more with active or convalescent COVID-19. The rearrangement joined TRBV11-3 to TRBJ2-1; TRBD2 agrees with 8 junctional bases. Sequencing used peripheral blood. The CDR3 region reads CASSLDIGAGVHEQFF. The sequenced DNA is TGTGCCAGCAGCTTAGATATCGGAGCGGGAGTTCACGAGCAGTTCTTC.